This T cell receptor (beta chain) was sequenced for a study of T cells after yellow fever vaccination. This clonotype showed up many times. Germline V gene lookup returns CDR1 MNHNS and CDR2 SASEGT. The CDR3 sequence is 15 residues long. Deletions cut 1 base from V and 1 base from J, with 8 bases between. In making TCR cDNA, 5'RACE template switching added a universal primer site and UMIs to it. MiXCR, run by TCRdb on the 5' RACE reads, gives a single entry per CDR3 protein. Of fewer than 450,000 distinct CDR3 sequences detected, about 7.8% appear once; the ten largest clones hold 17%. Sequences were derived from PBMCs, sampled more than 40 days after the first yellow fever vaccination. The sequence was collected from a man in his late teens or twenties who received the YFV17D yellow fever vaccine. The chain uses TRBV6-1 and TRBJ1-5; D gene uncertain. For the CDR3, the DNA is TGTGCCAGCAGTGAAGAAGGTTTGAGCAATCAGCCCCAGCATTTT. This encodes CASSEEGLSNQPQHF.